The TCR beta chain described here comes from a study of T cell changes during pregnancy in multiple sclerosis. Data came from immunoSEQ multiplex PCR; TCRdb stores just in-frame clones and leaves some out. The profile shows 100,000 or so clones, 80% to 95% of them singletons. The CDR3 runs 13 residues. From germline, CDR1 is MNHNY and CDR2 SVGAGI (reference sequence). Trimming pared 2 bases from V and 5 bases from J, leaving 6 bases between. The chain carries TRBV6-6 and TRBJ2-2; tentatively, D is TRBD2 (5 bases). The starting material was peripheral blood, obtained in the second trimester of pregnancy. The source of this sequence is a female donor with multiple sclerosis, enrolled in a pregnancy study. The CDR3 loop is CASSYGGTGELFF. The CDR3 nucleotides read TGTGCCAGCAGTTACGGCGGGACCGGGGAGCTGTTTTTT.